This T cell receptor beta chain was documented in a study of blood T cell repertoires in COVID-19. The sample holds one count of this clone. This CDR3 has 17 amino acids. V shed 0 bases and J 3 bases; nucleotides not matched to a gene: 8. Germline V gene sequence: CDR1 SGDLS, CDR2 YYNGEE. In the study's own analysis: Estimation of nucleated cell counts was performed using reference gene primer amplification. Produced via immunoSEQ multiplex PCR; TCRdb's table is partial and in-frame only. The V and J calls and clone size are taken from that table; D and trimming were inferred from the DNA. The table includes some 69,000 clones, roughly 89% detected once.

The chain is built from TRBV9 and TRBJ2-3, with 9 bases aligning to TRBD2. Sequencing was carried out using peripheral blood. This TCR came from a woman between 50 and 59 years old with active COVID-19. This chain's CDR3 is CASSVVPSSGRTDTQYF. CDR3 in DNA: TGTGCCAGCAGCGTAGTACCGTCGAGCGGGAGGACAGATACGCAGTATTTT.